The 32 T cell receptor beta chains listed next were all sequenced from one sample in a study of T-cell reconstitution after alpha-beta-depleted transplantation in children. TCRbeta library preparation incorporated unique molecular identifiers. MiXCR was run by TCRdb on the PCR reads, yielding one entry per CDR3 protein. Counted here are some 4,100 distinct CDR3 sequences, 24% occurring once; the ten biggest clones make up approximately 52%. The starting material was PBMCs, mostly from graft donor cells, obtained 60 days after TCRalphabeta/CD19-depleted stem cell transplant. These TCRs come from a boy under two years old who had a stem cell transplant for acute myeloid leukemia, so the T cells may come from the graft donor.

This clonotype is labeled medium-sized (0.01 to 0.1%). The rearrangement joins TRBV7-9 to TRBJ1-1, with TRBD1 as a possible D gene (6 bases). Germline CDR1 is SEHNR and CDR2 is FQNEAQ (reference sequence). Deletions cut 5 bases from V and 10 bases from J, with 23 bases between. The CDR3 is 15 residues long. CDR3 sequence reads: CASSGDRPRTQGAFF. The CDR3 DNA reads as TGTGCCAGCAGCGGAGATAGGCCAAGAACACAGGGAGCTTTCTTT. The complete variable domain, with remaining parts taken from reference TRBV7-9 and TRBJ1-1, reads DTGVSQNPRHKITKRGQNVTFRCDPISEHNRLYWYRQTLGQGPEFLTYFQNEAQLEKSRLLSDRFSAERPKGSFSTLEIQRTEQGDSAMYLCASSGDRPRTQGAFFGQGTRLTVV.

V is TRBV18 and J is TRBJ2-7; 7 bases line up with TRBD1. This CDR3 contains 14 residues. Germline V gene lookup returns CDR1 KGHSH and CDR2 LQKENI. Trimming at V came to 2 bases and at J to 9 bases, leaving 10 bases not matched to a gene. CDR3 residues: CASSPTGVGLGQYF. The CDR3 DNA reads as TGTGCCAGCTCACCAACAGGGGTCGGTTTGGGGCAGTACTTC.

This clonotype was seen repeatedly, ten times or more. The CDR3 sequence: CSAPTGQGAYEQYF. CDR3 DNA: TGCAGTGCTCCCACTGGCCAGGGAGCCTACGAGCAGTACTTC. The chain recombines TRBV20-1 with TRBJ2-7; either TRBD1 or TRBD2 may supply D (5 bases each). Per the germline V gene, CDR1 is DFQATT and CDR2 is SNEGSKA (reference sequence). V lost 5 bases to trimming and J lost 2 bases, with 16 bases between them. The CDR3 is made up of 14 amino acids.

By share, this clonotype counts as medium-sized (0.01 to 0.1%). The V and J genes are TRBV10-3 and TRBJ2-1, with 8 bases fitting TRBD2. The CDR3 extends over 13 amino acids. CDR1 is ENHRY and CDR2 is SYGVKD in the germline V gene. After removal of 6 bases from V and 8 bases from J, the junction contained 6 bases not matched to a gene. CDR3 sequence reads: CAISGGAFDEQFF. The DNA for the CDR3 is TGTGCCATCAGCGGGGGGGCCTTCGATGAGCAGTTCTTC.

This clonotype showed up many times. The CDR3 region has the DNA TGTGCCAGCAGCTTAGGGGGGGACGGCTATGGCTACACCTTC. Amino acid sequence: CASSLGGDGYGYTF. The genes are TRBV7-9 and TRBJ1-2; D may be TRBD1 (5 bases). The germline CDR1 and CDR2 sequences are SEHNR and FQNEAQ (reference sequence). Trimming took 1 base from V and 4 from J, leaving 10 bases between them. This CDR3 comprises 14 residues.

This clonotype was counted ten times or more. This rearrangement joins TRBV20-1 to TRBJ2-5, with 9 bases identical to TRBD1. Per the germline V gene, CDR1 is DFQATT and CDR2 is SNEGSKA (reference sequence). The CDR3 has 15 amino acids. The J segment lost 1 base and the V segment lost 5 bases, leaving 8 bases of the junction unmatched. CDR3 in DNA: TGCAGTGCTTGGAGACAGGGGGGGCCCCAAGAGACCCAGTACTTC. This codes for CSAWRQGGPQETQYF.

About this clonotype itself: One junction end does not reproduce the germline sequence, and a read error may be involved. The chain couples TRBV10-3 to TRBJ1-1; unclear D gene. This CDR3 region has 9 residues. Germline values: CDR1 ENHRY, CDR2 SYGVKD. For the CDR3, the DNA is TGCGTTGATACCACTGAAGCTTTCTTT. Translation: CVDTTEAFF.

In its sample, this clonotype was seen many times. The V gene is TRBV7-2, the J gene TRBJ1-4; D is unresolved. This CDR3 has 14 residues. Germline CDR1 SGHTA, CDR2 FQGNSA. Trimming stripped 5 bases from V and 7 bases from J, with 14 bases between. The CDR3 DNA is TGTGCCAGCAGCCTCCAAGGGAGAACTGAAAAACTGTTTTTT. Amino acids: CASSLQGRTEKLFF.

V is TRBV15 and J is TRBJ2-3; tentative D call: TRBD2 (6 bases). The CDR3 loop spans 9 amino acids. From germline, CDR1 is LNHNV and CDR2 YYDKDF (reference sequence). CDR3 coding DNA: TGTGTTCTCTTGGGGGGGCAGTATTTT. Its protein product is CVLLGGQYF.

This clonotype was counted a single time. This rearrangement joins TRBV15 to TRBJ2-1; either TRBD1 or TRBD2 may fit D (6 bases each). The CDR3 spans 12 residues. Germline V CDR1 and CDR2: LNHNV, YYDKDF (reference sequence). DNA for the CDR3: TGTGATGTCTTGGGGGGCATCGATGAGCAGTTCTTC. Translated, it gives CDVLGGIDEQFF.

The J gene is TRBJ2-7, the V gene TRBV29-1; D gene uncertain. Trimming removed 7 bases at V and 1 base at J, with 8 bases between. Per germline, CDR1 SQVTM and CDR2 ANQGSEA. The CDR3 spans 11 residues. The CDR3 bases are TGCAGCGCCCAAACTTCCTACGAGCAGTACTTC. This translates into CSAQTSYEQYF.

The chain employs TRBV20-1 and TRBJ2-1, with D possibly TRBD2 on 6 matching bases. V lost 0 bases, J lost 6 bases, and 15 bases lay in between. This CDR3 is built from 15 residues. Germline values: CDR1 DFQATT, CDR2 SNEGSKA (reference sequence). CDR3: CSARDDREISNEQFF. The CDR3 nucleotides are TGCAGTGCTAGAGATGACCGGGAGATAAGCAATGAGCAGTTCTTC.

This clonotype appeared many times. CDR3 in DNA: TGTGCCGGCGGGGGGGACCGATCGAACTATGGCTACACCTTC. Residues: CAGGGDRSNYGYTF. V is TRBV7-3 and J is TRBJ1-2; D might be TRBD1 (5 bases). Trimming stripped 11 bases from V and 2 bases from J, with 18 bases between. CDR1 and CDR2 (germline): SGHTA, FQGTGA. CDR3 length: 14 residues.

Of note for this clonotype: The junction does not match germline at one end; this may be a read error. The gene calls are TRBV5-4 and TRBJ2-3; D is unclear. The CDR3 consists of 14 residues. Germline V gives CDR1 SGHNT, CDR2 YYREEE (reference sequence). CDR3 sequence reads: CASGFGLVDSEQYF. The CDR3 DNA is TGTGCCAGCGGCTTCGGGCTCGTCGATTCTGAGCAGTATTTT.

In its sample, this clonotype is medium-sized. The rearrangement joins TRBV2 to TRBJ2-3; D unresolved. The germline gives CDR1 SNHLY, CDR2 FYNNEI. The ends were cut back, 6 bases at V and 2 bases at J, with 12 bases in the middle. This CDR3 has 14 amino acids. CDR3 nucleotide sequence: TGTGCCAGCAGGCGAGTCGGATTCACAGATACGCAGTATTTT. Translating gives CASRRVGFTDTQYF.

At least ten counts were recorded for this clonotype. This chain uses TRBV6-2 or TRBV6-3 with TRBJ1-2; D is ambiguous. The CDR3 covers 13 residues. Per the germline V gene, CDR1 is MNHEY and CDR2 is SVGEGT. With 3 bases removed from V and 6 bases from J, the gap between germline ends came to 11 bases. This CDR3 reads CASSYLRRNGYTF. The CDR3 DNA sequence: TGTGCCAGCAGTTATCTACGTAGGAATGGCTACACCTTC.

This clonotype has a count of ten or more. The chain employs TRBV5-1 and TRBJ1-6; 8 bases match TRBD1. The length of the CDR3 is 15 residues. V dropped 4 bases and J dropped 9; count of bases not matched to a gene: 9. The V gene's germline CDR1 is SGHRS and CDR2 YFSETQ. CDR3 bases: TGCGCCAGCAGCCGAACGACAGGGGATGGTTCACCCCTCCACTTT. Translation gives CASSRTTGDGSPLHF.

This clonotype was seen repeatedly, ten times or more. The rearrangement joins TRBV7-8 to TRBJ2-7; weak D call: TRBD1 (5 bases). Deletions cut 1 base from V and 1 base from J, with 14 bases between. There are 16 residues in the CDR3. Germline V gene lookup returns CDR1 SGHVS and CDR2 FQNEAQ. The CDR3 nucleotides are TGTGCCAGCAGCTTAGAGGGTCAGGGCGAATCCTACGAGCAGTACTTC. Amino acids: CASSLEGQGESYEQYF. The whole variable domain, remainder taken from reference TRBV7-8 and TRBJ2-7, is GAGVSQSPRYKVAKRGQDVALRCDPISGHVSLFWYQQALGQGPEFLTYFQNEAQLDKSGLPSDRFFAERPEGSVSTLKIQRTQQEDSAVYLCASSLEGQGESYEQYFGPGTRLTVT.

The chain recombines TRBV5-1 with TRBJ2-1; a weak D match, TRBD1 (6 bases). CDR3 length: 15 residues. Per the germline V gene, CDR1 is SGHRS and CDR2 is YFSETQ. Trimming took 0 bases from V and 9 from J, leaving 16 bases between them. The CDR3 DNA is TGCGCCAGCAGCTTGGACGTCAACAGGGAATTTGAGCAGTTCTTC. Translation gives CASSLDVNREFEQFF.

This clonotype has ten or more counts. CDR3 sequence reads: CASSLAWQGGAGANVLTF. CDR3 sequence (DNA): TGTGCCAGCAGCTTAGCTTGGCAGGGAGGGGCTGGGGCCAACGTCCTGACTTTC. The J gene is TRBJ2-6, the V gene TRBV7-9; 7 bases are shared with TRBD2. Trimming cost V 0 bases and J 2 bases; bases outside gene matches: 7. The CDR3 length is 18 residues. Germline lookup yields CDR1 SEHNR and CDR2 FQNEAQ (reference sequence).

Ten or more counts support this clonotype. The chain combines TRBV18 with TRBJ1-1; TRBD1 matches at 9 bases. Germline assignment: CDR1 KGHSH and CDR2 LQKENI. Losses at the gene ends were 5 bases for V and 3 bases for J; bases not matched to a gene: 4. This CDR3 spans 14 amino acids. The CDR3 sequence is CASSVRQGDTEAFF. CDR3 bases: TGTGCCAGCTCAGTCCGACAGGGGGACACTGAAGCTTTCTTT.

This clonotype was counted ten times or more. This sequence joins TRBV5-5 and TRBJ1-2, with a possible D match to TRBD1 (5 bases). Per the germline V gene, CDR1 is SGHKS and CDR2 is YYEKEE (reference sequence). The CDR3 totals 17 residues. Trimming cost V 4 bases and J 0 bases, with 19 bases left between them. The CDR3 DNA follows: TGTGCCAGCAGCGCAGACAGTCCACCCCTTCCTAACTATGGCTACACCTTC. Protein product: CASSADSPPLPNYGYTF.

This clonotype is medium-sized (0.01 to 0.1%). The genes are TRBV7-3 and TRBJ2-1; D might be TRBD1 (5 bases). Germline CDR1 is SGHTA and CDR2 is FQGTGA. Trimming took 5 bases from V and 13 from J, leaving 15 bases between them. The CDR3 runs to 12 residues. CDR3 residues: CASSPQGLPQFF. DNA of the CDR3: TGTGCCAGCAGCCCTCAGGGTTTACCCCAGTTCTTC.

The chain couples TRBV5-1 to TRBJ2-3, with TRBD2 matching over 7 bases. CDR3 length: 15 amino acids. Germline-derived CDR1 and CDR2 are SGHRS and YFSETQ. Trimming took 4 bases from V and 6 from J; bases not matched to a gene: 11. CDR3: CASSKVPTSADTQYF. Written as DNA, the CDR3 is TGCGCCAGCAGCAAGGTACCCACTAGCGCCGATACGCAGTATTTT.

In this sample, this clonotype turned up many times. This chain's CDR3 is CASSGPQGTEAFF. CDR3 coding DNA: TGTGCCAGCAGTGGGCCACAGGGAACTGAAGCTTTCTTT. The gene calls are TRBV6-1 and TRBJ1-1; D might be TRBD1 (6 bases). This CDR3 has 13 residues. The germline gives CDR1 MNHNS, CDR2 SASEGT. V gave up 4 bases and J gave up 5 bases, with 11 bases separating them.

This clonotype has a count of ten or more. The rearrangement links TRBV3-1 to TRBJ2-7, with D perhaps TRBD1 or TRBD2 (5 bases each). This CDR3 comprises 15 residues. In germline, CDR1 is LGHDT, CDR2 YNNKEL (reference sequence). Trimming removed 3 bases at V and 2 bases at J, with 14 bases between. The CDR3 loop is CASSHPVGTPYEQYF. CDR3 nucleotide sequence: TGTGCCAGCAGCCATCCAGTGGGGACCCCCTACGAGCAGTACTTC.

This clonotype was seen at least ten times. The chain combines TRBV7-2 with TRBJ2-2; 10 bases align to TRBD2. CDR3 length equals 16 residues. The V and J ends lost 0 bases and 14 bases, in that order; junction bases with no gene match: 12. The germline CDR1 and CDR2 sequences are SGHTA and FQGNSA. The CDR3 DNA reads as TGTGCCAGCAGCTTAGCAGTGACAGCGGGGGGGCCCCCTCTGTTTTTT. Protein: CASSLAVTAGGPPLFF.

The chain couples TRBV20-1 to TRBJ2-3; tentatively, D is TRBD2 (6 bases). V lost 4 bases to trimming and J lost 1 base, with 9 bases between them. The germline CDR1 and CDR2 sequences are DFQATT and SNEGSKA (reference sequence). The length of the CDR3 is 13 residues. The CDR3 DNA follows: TGCAGTGCTAAGGGACTTCGCACAGATACGCAGTATTTT. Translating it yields CSAKGLRTDTQYF.

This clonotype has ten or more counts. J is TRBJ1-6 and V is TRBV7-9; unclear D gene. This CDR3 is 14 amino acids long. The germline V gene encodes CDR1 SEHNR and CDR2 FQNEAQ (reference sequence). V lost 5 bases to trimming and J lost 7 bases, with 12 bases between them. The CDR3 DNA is TGTGCCAGCAGCCCCTGGGGTTACAATTCACCCCTCCACTTT. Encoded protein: CASSPWGYNSPLHF. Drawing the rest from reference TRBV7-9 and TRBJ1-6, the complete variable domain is DTGVSQNPRHKITKRGQNVTFRCDPISEHNRLYWYRQTLGQGPEFLTYFQNEAQLEKSRLLSDRFSAERPKGSFSTLEIQRTEQGDSAMYLCASSPWGYNSPLHFGNGTRLTVT.

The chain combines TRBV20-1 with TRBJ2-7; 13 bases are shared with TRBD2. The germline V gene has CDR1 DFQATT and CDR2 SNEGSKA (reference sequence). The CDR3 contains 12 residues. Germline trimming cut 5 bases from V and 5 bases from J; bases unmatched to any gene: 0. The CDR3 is CSAGLAGDEQYF. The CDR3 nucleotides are TGCAGTGCTGGACTAGCGGGAGACGAGCAGTACTTC.

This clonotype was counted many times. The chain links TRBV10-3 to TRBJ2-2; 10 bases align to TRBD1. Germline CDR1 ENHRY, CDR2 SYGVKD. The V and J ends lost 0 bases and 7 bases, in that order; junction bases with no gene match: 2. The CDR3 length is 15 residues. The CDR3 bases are TGTGCCATCAGTGAGTCGACAGGGGGCAACGGGGAGCTGTTTTTT. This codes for CAISESTGGNGELFF.

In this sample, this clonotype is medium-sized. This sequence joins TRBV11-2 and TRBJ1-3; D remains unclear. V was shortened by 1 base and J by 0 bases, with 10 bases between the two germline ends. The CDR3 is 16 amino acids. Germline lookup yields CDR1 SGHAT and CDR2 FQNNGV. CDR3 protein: CASSLGTRPSGNTIYF. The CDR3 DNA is TGTGCCAGCAGCTTAGGGACGCGTCCCTCTGGAAACACCATATATTTT.